This T cell receptor (beta chain) was profiled in a study of spatial heterogeneity in lung cancer. Study as a whole: Samples came from roughly 72 TRACERx patients with untreated early-stage lung cancer. Sequencing covered available follow-up PBMC samples collected a median of approximately 2 years after resection. Fewer alpha-chain than beta-chain sequences were consistently detected.

This clonotype appeared a few times. Germline V gene lookup returns CDR1 DFQATT and CDR2 SNEGSKA (reference sequence). The CDR3 covers 10 residues. Time point defined: blood at routine non-recurrence follow-up after resection. The input material, whole RNA from tumor, nontumor lung or frozen PBMC, was sequenced unsorted. One entry per CDR3 protein, called by TCRdb with MiXCR from the 5' RACE reads. The sample shows about 120,000 distinct CDR3 sequences, over 9% of them seen only once. The sequence came from a male donor with early-stage non-small cell lung cancer. The chain combines TRBV20-1 with TRBJ2-7; no firm D call. The material sequenced was PBMCs, taken at follow-up. The CDR3 nucleotides read TGCAGGGCGAAAGGTCGAGAGCAGTACTTC. Protein sequence: CRAKGREQYF.